The 27 T cell receptor beta chains reported below all come from one sample, sequenced in a study of shared clonotypes between healthy human individuals. CD45RO-negative, CCR7-positively selected cells formed the naive CD8 fraction, excluding terminally differentiated effector memory CD45RA+ cells. This table comes from immunoSEQ multiplex PCR, and its TCRdb copy is limited to in-frame clones, with some not included. The sample consists of around 2,000,000 clones, approximately 94% of them appearing once. The sample was naive CD8+ T cells sorted from blood. Source of these receptors: a man between 18 and 35 years old in good health.

This clone was recorded only once. This sequence joins TRBV7-9 and TRBJ1-2; D is possibly TRBD1 (6 bases). This CDR3 has 15 residues. Per the germline V gene, CDR1 is SEHNR and CDR2 is FQNEAQ (reference sequence). V dropped 2 bases and J dropped 5 bases, with 15 bases sitting between them. This chain's CDR3 is CASSLPWDTEYGYTF. The CDR3 DNA is TGTGCCAGCAGCTTACCATGGGACACAGAGTATGGCTACACCTTC.

The chain joins TRBV10-2 to TRBJ1-2; D remains unclear. The length of the CDR3 is 14 residues. Trimming took 3 bases from V and 4 from J, leaving 12 bases between them. From germline, CDR1 is WSHSY and CDR2 SAAADI. The CDR3 sequence: CASSESPAGYGYTF. Here the CDR3 DNA reads TGCGCCAGCAGTGAAAGCCCCGCGGGCTATGGCTACACCTTC.

The chain employs TRBV9 and TRBJ2-5; either TRBD1 or TRBD2 may supply D (5 bases each). Trimming left V 0 bases short and J 1 base short, with 10 bases between. This CDR3 is built from 15 residues. Germline values: CDR1 SGDLS, CDR2 YYNGEE. CDR3 sequence: CASSVVPGTQETQYF. CDR3 bases: TGTGCCAGCAGCGTAGTACCAGGGACCCAAGAGACCCAGTACTTC.

The V call is TRBV5-1, the J call TRBJ1-1; D remains unclear. The V end was cut by 7 bases, the J end by 4 bases, with 14 bases between. Germline assignment: CDR1 SGHRS and CDR2 YFSETQ. The CDR3 is made up of 13 amino acids. CDR3 sequence reads: CASSDLGSTEAFF. The DNA for the CDR3 is TGCGCCAGCTCCGACCTCGGATCCACTGAAGCTTTCTTT.

CDR3 nucleotides: TGTGCCAGCAGCTTAGCAGGACTAGAAGGAATGAATGAGCAGTTCTTC. Its translation is CASSLAGLEGMNEQFF. The chain employs TRBV7-9 and TRBJ2-1; 7 positions match TRBD2. The CDR3 contains 16 residues. The V gene end was trimmed by 0 bases and the J gene end by 7 bases; junction bases not matched to a gene: 9. Germline assignment: CDR1 SEHNR and CDR2 FQNEAQ (reference sequence). Full variable domain (outside the CDR3, taken from reference TRBV7-9 and TRBJ2-1): DTGVSQNPRHKITKRGQNVTFRCDPISEHNRLYWYRQTLGQGPEFLTYFQNEAQLEKSRLLSDRFSAERPKGSFSTLEIQRTEQGDSAMYLCASSLAGLEGMNEQFFGPGTRLTVL.

This sequence joins TRBV9 and TRBJ2-7; the D gene is possibly TRBD1 (5 bases). The CDR3 covers 14 residues. Germline assignment: CDR1 SGDLS and CDR2 YYNGEE. Trimming shortened V by 4 bases and J by 3 bases, and 14 bases separated the two germline ends. The CDR3 region has the DNA TGTGCCAGCAGCCCCACAATCGACAGCTACGAGCAGTACTTC. Residues: CASSPTIDSYEQYF.

J is TRBJ1-2 and V is TRBV7-9; 8 nucleotides line up with TRBD1. V was clipped by 0 bases and J by 4 bases; unmatched bases: 7. Germline CDR1 SEHNR, CDR2 FQNEAQ (reference sequence). The CDR3 runs to 16 residues. CDR3 in amino acids: CASSLAERTGTYGYTF. The CDR3 bases are TGTGCCAGCAGCTTAGCCGAAAGGACAGGGACCTATGGCTACACCTTC. Combining the CDR3 with reference TRBV7-9 and TRBJ1-2 gives the whole variable domain DTGVSQNPRHKITKRGQNVTFRCDPISEHNRLYWYRQTLGQGPEFLTYFQNEAQLEKSRLLSDRFSAERPKGSFSTLEIQRTEQGDSAMYLCASSLAERTGTYGYTFGSGTRLTVV.

This sequence joins TRBV28 and TRBJ1-5; D gene ambiguous. This CDR3 is 14 amino acids long. The ends were cut back, 3 bases at V and 0 bases at J, with 6 bases in the middle. The germline gives CDR1 MDHEN, CDR2 SYDVKM. The CDR3 coding sequence is TGTGCCAGCAGTTTTCTTGTTAGCAATCAGCCCCAGCATTTT. Protein: CASSFLVSNQPQHF.

This chain joins TRBV9 and TRBJ2-3, with 8 bases fitting TRBD1. Germline V gene lookup returns CDR1 SGDLS and CDR2 YYNGEE. The CDR3 is 17 residues long. Trimming cost V 3 bases and J 3 bases; bases outside gene matches: 12. The CDR3 sequence is CASSEIQGAPRTDTQYF. CDR3 sequence (DNA): TGTGCCAGCAGCGAGATCCAGGGGGCGCCGAGGACAGATACGCAGTATTTT. The variable domain in full, completed from reference TRBV9 and TRBJ2-3, reads DSGVTQTPKHLITATGQRVTLRCSPRSGDLSVYWYQQSLDQGLQFLIQYYNGEERAKGNILERFSAQQFPDLHSELNLSSLELGDSALYFCASSEIQGAPRTDTQYFGPGTRLTVL.

V and J are TRBV4-1 and TRBJ1-4; D remains unclear. Trimming left V 6 bases short and J 6 bases short, with 11 bases between. Per germline, CDR1 MGHRA and CDR2 YSYEKL. This CDR3 region has 13 residues. CDR3 protein: CASSSDGYEKLFF. CDR3 DNA: TGCGCCAGCAGTTCAGACGGCTATGAAAAACTGTTTTTT.

In the case of this clone: The sample has other DNA sequences that encode this CDR3 too. The rearrangement uses TRBV6-5 and TRBJ2-1; no clear D. The CDR3 is 13 amino acids. CDR1 and CDR2 from the germline V gene are MNHEY and SVGAGI. V lost 3 bases to trimming and J lost 2 bases, with 5 bases between them. CDR3 loop: CASSYGPYNEQFF. CDR3 DNA: TGTGCCAGCAGTTATGGGCCCTACAATGAGCAGTTCTTC.

This chain links TRBV13 with TRBJ1-4, with D perhaps TRBD1 (5 bases). V dropped 4 bases and J dropped 5 bases, with 14 bases sitting between them. Germline V gives CDR1 PRHDT, CDR2 FYEKMQ (reference sequence). The CDR3 loop spans 15 amino acids. The CDR3 region has the DNA TGTGCCAGCAGCTCGAGTCAGGGTTCGAATGAAAAACTGTTTTTT. This translates into CASSSSQGSNEKLFF.

The V and J genes are TRBV4-3 and TRBJ2-5, with D unresolved. The V end lost 4 bases, the J end lost 5 bases, and 11 bases lay between the germline ends. This CDR3 region has 13 residues. Germline-derived CDR1 and CDR2 are LGHNA and YSLEER. CDR3 bases: TGCGCCAGCAGCCCCACTCCTTGGGAGACCCAGTACTTC. It codes for CASSPTPWETQYF.

The CDR3 sequence: CASSEGYNEQFF. DNA of the CDR3: TGTGCCAGCAGTGAGGGATACAATGAGCAGTTCTTC. V gene TRBV2 combines with J gene TRBJ2-1, with D uncertain. The germline V gene encodes CDR1 SNHLY and CDR2 FYNNEI. Deletions cut 3 bases from V and 4 bases from J, with 4 bases between. The CDR3 spans 12 residues. Looking up the rest from reference TRBV2 and TRBJ2-1 gives the full variable domain: EPEVTQTPSHQVTQMGQEVILRCVPISNHLYFYWYRQILGQKVEFLVSFYNNEISEKSEIFDDQFSVERPDGSNFTLKIRSTKLEDSAMYFCASSEGYNEQFFGPGTRLTVL.

The rearrangement links TRBV2 to TRBJ2-7; 7 bases map to TRBD1. Germline lookup yields CDR1 SNHLY and CDR2 FYNNEI. The junction had 6 bases not matched to a gene; V was cut back by 5 bases and J by 5 bases. The CDR3 totals 13 residues. The CDR3 DNA reads as TGTGCCAGCAGTTGGACAGGTCCCAACGAGCAGTACTTC. Its translation: CASSWTGPNEQYF.

DNA of the CDR3: TGTGCCAGCAGCTGGGATGGGGGCCCTCCACCTACGGAGCAGTACTTC. Encoded protein: CASSWDGGPPPTEQYF. The rearrangement links TRBV27 to TRBJ2-7; D might be TRBD1 (6 bases). V lost 6 bases and J lost 7, with 25 bases in between. Germline CDR1 MNHEY, CDR2 SMNVEV (reference sequence). This CDR3 has 16 residues.

The chain joins TRBV4-2 to TRBJ2-3; D gene ambiguous. CDR3 length: 12 residues. Germline assignment: CDR1 LGHNA and CDR2 YNFKEQ. The V end was cut by 0 bases, the J end by 9 bases, with 7 bases between. Here the CDR3 reads CASSQDMLTQYF. The CDR3 region has the DNA TGTGCCAGCAGCCAAGATATGTTAACGCAGTATTTT.

V gene TRBV6-5 combines with J gene TRBJ2-1; D unresolved. The CDR3 totals 14 residues. Trimming took off 0 bases at V and 4 bases at J, with 7 bases between the two ends. Germline CDR1 reads MNHEY; CDR2 reads SVGAGI. As DNA, the CDR3 is TGTGCCAGCAGTTACTCGGCCGCATACAATGAGCAGTTCTTC. Protein product: CASSYSAAYNEQFF.

This rearrangement joins TRBV6-5 to TRBJ2-1, with D possibly matching TRBD1 (6 bases). CDR3 size: 11 residues. CDR1 MNHEY and CDR2 SVGAGI come from the germline V gene. Trimming stripped 10 bases from V and 9 bases from J, with 13 bases between. The CDR3 bases are TGTGCCACTACAGGGTCCGGTGAGCAGTTCTTC. This gives the protein CATTGSGEQFF.

The chain recombines TRBV9 with TRBJ2-1, with 8 bases lining up with TRBD2. The CDR3 covers 16 residues. Losses at the gene ends were 1 base for V and 3 bases for J; bases not matched to a gene: 6. The germline V gene has CDR1 SGDLS and CDR2 YYNGEE. The CDR3, as DNA: TGTGCCAGCAGCGTATCAGGACTAGCTTTCTACAATGAGCAGTTCTTC. Translation gives CASSVSGLAFYNEQFF.

This chain connects TRBV19 to TRBJ1-2; no firm D call. CDR1 and CDR2 from the germline V gene are LNHDA and SQIVND (reference sequence). V was pared by 0 bases and J by 6 bases, with 20 bases between. The CDR3 covers 17 residues. This chain's CDR3 is CASSIDVRQEFFDGYTF. In DNA form, the CDR3 reads TGTGCCAGTAGTATAGACGTACGGCAGGAATTCTTTGATGGCTACACCTTC.

The CDR3 protein is CASSHRDGAFF. For the CDR3, the DNA is TGTGCCAGCAGTCACAGGGATGGAGCTTTCTTT. The chain is built from TRBV28 and TRBJ1-1; D may be TRBD1 (6 bases). Germline V CDR1 and CDR2: MDHEN, SYDVKM. This CDR3 spans 11 amino acids. Trimming pared 5 bases from V and 10 bases from J, leaving 11 bases between.

The chain links TRBV5-4 to TRBJ2-1; maybe TRBD1 (5 bases). V gave up 4 bases and J gave up 2 bases, with 19 bases separating them. Germline V CDR1 and CDR2: SGHNT, YYREEE (reference sequence). This CDR3 is 17 amino acids long. The CDR3 region is CASSEALQGSAYNEQFF. As DNA, the CDR3 is TGTGCCAGCAGCGAGGCCCTCCAGGGCTCTGCCTACAATGAGCAGTTCTTC.

The rearrangement joins TRBV27 to TRBJ1-2; possibly TRBD1 for D (6 bases). The CDR3 consists of 14 residues. Trimming removed 5 bases from V and 6 bases from J, with 16 bases in between. The germline V gene encodes CDR1 MNHEY and CDR2 SMNVEV (reference sequence). CDR3 DNA sequence: TGTGCCAGCAGTAAACCAGGGGACGGCAATGGCTACACCTTC. Its translation is CASSKPGDGNGYTF.

This clone showed up just once. The chain links TRBV5-1 to TRBJ2-3; D not resolved. From germline, CDR1 is SGHRS and CDR2 YFSETQ. The CDR3 runs to 16 residues. V dropped 0 bases and J dropped 1 base, with 12 bases sitting between them. DNA for the CDR3: TGCGCCAGCAGCTTGGCTTCGGACGCCGGCACAGATACGCAGTATTTT. This translates into CASSLASDAGTDTQYF.

The V gene is TRBV28, the J gene TRBJ1-6; TRBD1 aligns across 8 bases. This CDR3 contains 15 residues. Unmatched junction bases numbered 11, after V lost 6 bases and J lost 10 bases. From germline, CDR1 is MDHEN and CDR2 SYDVKM. The DNA for the CDR3 is TGTGCCAGCAGCTCGGTGGACAGGGCTGAATCACCCCTCCACTTT. Encoded protein: CASSSVDRAESPLHF. Looking up the rest from reference TRBV28 and TRBJ1-6 gives the full variable domain: DVKVTQSSRYLVKRTGEKVFLECVQDMDHENMFWYRQDPGLGLRLIYFSYDVKMKEKGDIPEGYSVSREKKERFSLILESASTNQTSMYLCASSSVDRAESPLHFGNGTRLTVT.

J is TRBJ2-1 and V is TRBV7-9; 9 nucleotides match TRBD1. The CDR3 length is 15 residues. Trimming removed 5 bases from V and 8 bases from J; junction bases left unmatched: 10. The germline CDR1 and CDR2 sequences are SEHNR and FQNEAQ (reference sequence). The CDR3 DNA reads as TGTGCCAGCAGCCCGGGACAGGGAAACTCACATGAGCAGTTCTTC. Amino acid sequence: CASSPGQGNSHEQFF. The complete variable domain, with remaining parts taken from reference TRBV7-9 and TRBJ2-1, reads DTGVSQNPRHKITKRGQNVTFRCDPISEHNRLYWYRQTLGQGPEFLTYFQNEAQLEKSRLLSDRFSAERPKGSFSTLEIQRTEQGDSAMYLCASSPGQGNSHEQFFGPGTRLTVL.